This is a list of T cell receptor beta chains from one sample in a study of identical twins. MiXCR was run by TCRdb on the 5' RACE reads, yielding one entry per CDR3 protein. Of approximately 550,000 distinct CDR3 sequences in the sample, 20% to 25% were seen once. This sample also belongs to another study, concerning yellow fever vaccine responses in identical twins.

Sequencing was done on a sample of CD4+ T cells sorted from blood. The source is a woman between 18 and 30 years old in good health. CDR3s include the opening cysteine and the closing phenylalanine or tryptophan. Each record gives: D gene, V gene, clone size, J gene, CDR3 protein, CDR3 DNA. The D gene is left open where the match is weak. A row's size may be missing; if present it is once, few, many or a size class.

D: -; V: TRBV19; size: -; J: TRBJ2-2; CDR3: CASSRTTANTGELFF; DNA: TGTGCCAGTAGTAGGACTACCGCGAACACCGGGGAGCTGTTTTTT
D: TRBD2; V: TRBV20-1; size: -; J: TRBJ2-7; CDR3: CSARGRLRGDSYEQYF; DNA: TGCAGTGCTAGAGGTCGGCTTCGGGGGGACTCCTACGAGCAGTACTTC
D: -; V: TRBV24-1; size: few; J: TRBJ2-2; CDR3: CATSAQNTGELFF; DNA: TGTGCCACCAGTGCCCAGAACACCGGGGAGCTGTTTTTT
D: -; V: TRBV12-3/TRBV12-4; size: few; J: TRBJ2-1; CDR3: CASSTGSRRAYNEQFF; DNA: TGTGCCAGCAGCACCGGGAGTCGGCGGGCCTACAATGAGCAGTTCTTC
D: -; V: TRBV12-3/TRBV12-4; size: few; J: TRBJ1-1; CDR3: CASRVGGRWDTEAFF; DNA: TGTGCCAGCAGGGTGGGGGGTAGGTGGGACACTGAAGCTTTCTTT
D: TRBD1; V: TRBV12-3/TRBV12-4; size: -; J: TRBJ2-7; CDR3: CASRQGPAYEQYF; DNA: TGTGCCAGCCGACAGGGCCCAGCCTACGAGCAGTACTTC
D: -; V: TRBV7-3; size: few; J: TRBJ2-1; CDR3: CASSRGWGPYNEQFF; DNA: TGTGCCAGCAGCCGCGGGTGGGGTCCCTACAATGAGCAGTTCTTC
D: -; V: TRBV12-3/TRBV12-4; size: few; J: TRBJ2-4; CDR3: CASSLRVGMSKNIQYF; DNA: TGTGCCAGCAGTTTAAGGGTAGGGATGTCCAAAAACATTCAGTACTTC
D: -; V: TRBV9; size: few; J: TRBJ1-2; CDR3: CASSVASGALDYGYTF; DNA: TGTGCCAGCAGCGTAGCGTCAGGGGCACTAGACTATGGCTACACCTTC
D: -; V: TRBV7-3; size: few; J: TRBJ2-1; CDR3: CASSFVASHNEQFF; DNA: TGTGCCAGCAGCTTCGTTGCATCCCACAATGAGCAGTTCTTC
D: -; V: TRBV15; size: few; J: TRBJ2-3; CDR3: CATSADGTHYYF; DNA: TGTGCCACCAGCGCAGACGGGACCCACTATTATTTT
D: TRBD1; V: TRBV7-3; size: few; J: TRBJ2-3; CDR3: CASSRDSYSTDTQYF; DNA: TGTGCCAGCAGCCGGGACAGCTATAGCACAGATACGCAGTATTTT
D: -; V: TRBV3-1; size: few; J: TRBJ1-1; CDR3: CASSFGGGTSEAFF; DNA: TGTGCCAGCAGCTTCGGCGGGGGCACGTCTGAAGCTTTCTTT
D: -; V: TRBV5-1; size: -; J: TRBJ1-1; CDR3: CASSLVGAQGAFF; DNA: TGCGCCAGCAGCTTGGTAGGGGCGCAGGGAGCTTTCTTT
D: -; V: TRBV12-3/TRBV12-4; size: few; J: TRBJ2-7; CDR3: CASTLREIGYEQYF; DNA: TGTGCCAGCACCCTAAGGGAGATTGGCTACGAGCAGTACTTC
D: TRBD1; V: TRBV12-3/TRBV12-4; size: many; J: TRBJ1-4; CDR3: CASSWDRGNLEKLFF; DNA: TGTGCCAGCAGCTGGGACAGGGGAAATCTTGAAAAACTGTTTTTT
D: -; V: TRBV29-1; size: -; J: TRBJ2-1; CDR3: CSAPDRYNEQFF; DNA: TGCAGCGCCCCGGACAGATACAATGAGCAGTTCTTC
D: -; V: TRBV9; size: -; J: TRBJ2-1; CDR3: CASSEGGEQFF; DNA: TGTGCCAGCAGCGAGGGTGGTGAGCAGTTCTTC
D: TRBD1; V: TRBV9; size: -; J: TRBJ2-2; CDR3: CASSVGGGASTGELFF; DNA: TGTGCCAGCAGCGTAGGAGGGGGCGCCAGCACCGGGGAGCTGTTTTTT
D: TRBD2; V: TRBV7-2; size: -; J: TRBJ2-5; CDR3: CASTRGGGEETQYF; DNA: TGTGCCAGCACCCGAGGTGGGGGGGAAGAGACCCAGTACTTC
D: TRBD2; V: TRBV20-1; size: -; J: TRBJ2-7; CDR3: CSARDHAGDYEQYF; DNA: TGCAGTGCTAGAGATCATGCGGGAGACTACGAGCAGTACTTC
D: TRBD2; V: TRBV5-1; size: many; J: TRBJ2-1; CDR3: CASSLPGLAGYNEQFF; DNA: TGCGCCAGCAGCCTACCGGGACTAGCGGGTTACAATGAGCAGTTCTTC
D: -; V: TRBV29-1; size: few; J: TRBJ1-1; CDR3: CSDYWGASTEAFF; DNA: TGCAGCGATTACTGGGGGGCCAGCACTGAAGCTTTCTTT
D: TRBD1; V: TRBV3-1; size: few; J: TRBJ2-5; CDR3: CASSHLRQGQETQYF; DNA: TGTGCCAGCAGCCACCTGCGACAGGGGCAAGAGACCCAGTACTTC
D: TRBD2; V: TRBV5-1; size: few; J: TRBJ2-1; CDR3: CASSPGTSGRLTIEQFF; DNA: TGCGCCAGCAGCCCCGGGACTAGCGGGAGGCTTACAATTGAGCAGTTCTTC
D: TRBD1; V: TRBV10-3; size: few; J: TRBJ2-7; CDR3: CATAPQGFYEQYF; DNA: TGTGCCACCGCACCACAGGGGTTTTACGAGCAGTACTTC
D: -; V: TRBV18; size: -; J: TRBJ1-4; CDR3: CASSPPGRSNEKLFF; DNA: TGTGCCAGCTCACCTCCGGGACGGTCTAATGAAAAACTGTTTTTT